This T cell receptor (beta chain) was captured in a study of prognosis after radiotherapy for stage I lung cancer. Study-level points and caveats: After stereotactic body radiation therapy, patients with later distant metastases showed lower Shannon entropy.

Amplicons of TCR beta CDR3 were generated from genomic DNA by two-round multiplex PCR. First-round PCR used primers specific to each TRBV and TRBJ gene. TCRdb called the multiplex PCR reads again in MiXCR, with one record for every CDR3 protein. The table includes roughly 24,000 distinct CDR3 sequences, roughly two fifths detected once. The CDR3 length is 13 residues. The germline V gene has CDR1 SGHDT and CDR2 YYEEEE. A remark on this clonotype: Its antigen is not known. The junction and the germline gene differ at one end; a read error may be behind it.

This sequence joins TRBV5-6 and TRBJ2-7; 9 bases match TRBD1. The sequence came from a donor over 45 with non-small cell lung cancer. Source: PBMCs, taken before or after stereotactic body radiation therapy (not recorded which). The CDR3 coding sequence is TGTGCCGGCAGCGGGGACAGGGACTACGAGCAGTACTTC. The encoded protein is CAGSGDRDYEQYF.